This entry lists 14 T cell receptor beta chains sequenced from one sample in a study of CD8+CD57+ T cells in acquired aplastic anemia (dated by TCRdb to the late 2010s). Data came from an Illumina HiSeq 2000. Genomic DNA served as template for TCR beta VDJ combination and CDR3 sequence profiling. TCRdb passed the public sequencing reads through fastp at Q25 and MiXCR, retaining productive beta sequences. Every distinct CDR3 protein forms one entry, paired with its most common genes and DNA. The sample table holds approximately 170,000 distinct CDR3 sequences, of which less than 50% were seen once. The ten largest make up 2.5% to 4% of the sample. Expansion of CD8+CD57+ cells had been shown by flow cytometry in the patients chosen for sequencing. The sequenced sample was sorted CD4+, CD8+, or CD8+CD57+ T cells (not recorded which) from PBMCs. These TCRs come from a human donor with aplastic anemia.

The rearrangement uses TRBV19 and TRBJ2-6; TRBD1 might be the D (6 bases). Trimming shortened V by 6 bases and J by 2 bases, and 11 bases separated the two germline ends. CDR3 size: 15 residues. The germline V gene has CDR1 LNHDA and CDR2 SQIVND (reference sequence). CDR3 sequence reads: CASSSGTTGANVLTF. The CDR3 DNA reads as TGTGCCAGTAGCTCGGGGACAACTGGGGCCAACGTCCTGACTTTC.

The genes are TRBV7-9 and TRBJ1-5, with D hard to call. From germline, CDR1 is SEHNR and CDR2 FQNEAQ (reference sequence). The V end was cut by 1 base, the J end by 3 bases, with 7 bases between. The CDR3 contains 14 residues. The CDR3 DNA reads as TGTGCCAGCAGCTTAGGGGGTTACAATCAGCCCCAGCATTTT. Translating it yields CASSLGGYNQPQHF.

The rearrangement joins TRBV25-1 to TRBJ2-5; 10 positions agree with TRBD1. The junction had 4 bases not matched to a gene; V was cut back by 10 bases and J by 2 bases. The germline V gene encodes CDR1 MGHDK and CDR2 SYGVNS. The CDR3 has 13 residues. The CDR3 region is CATLDRGQETQYF. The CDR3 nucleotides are TGTGCCACCCTGGACAGGGGGCAAGAGACCCAGTACTTC.

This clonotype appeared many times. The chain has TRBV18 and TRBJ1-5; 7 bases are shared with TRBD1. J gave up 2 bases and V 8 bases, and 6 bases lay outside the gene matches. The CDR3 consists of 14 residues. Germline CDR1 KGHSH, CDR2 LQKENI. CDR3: CASSPTGGNQPQHF. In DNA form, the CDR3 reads TGTGCCAGCAGTCCCACAGGGGGCAATCAGCCCCAGCATTTT.

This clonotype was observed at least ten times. Here the CDR3 reads CASSLQQGNTGELFF. The CDR3 nucleotides read TGTGCCAGCAGCTTACAACAGGGGAACACCGGGGAGCTGTTTTTT. The chain links TRBV7-7 to TRBJ2-2, with D possibly TRBD1 on 6 matching bases. V lost 2 bases, J lost 1 base, and 8 bases lay in between. The CDR3 length is 15 residues. Germline V gene sequence: CDR1 SSHAT, CDR2 FNYEAQ (reference sequence).

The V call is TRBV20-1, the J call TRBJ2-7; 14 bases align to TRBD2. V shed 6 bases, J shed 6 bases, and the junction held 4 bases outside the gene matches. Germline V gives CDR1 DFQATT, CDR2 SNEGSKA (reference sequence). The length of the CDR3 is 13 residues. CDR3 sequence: CSARLAGGFEQYF. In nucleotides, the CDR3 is TGCAGTGCCAGACTAGCGGGAGGGTTCGAGCAGTACTTC.

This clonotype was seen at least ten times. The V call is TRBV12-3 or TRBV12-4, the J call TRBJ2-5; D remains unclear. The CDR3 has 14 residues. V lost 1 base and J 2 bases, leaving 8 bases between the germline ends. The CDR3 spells CASSLDASQETQYF. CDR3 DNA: TGTGCCAGCAGTTTAGATGCCAGTCAAGAGACCCAGTACTTC.

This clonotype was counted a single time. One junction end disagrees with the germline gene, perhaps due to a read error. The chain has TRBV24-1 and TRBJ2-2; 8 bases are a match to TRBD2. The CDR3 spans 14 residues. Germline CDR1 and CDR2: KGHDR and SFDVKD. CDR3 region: CATTRSGGTGEQSF. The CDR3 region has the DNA TGTGCCACCACCCGAAGCGGGGGCACCGGGGAGCAGTCTTTT.

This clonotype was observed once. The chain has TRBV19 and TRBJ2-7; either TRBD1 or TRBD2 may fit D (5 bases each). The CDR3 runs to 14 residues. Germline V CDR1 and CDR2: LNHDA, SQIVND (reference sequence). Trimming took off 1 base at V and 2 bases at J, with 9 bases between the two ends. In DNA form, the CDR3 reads TGTGCCAGTAGTATAGGGGACGGCACCTACGAGCAGTACTTC. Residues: CASSIGDGTYEQYF.

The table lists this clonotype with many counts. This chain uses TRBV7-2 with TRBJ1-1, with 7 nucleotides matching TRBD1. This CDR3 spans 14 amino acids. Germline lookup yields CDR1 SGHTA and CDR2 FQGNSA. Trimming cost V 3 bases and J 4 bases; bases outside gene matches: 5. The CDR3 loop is CASSFGQVSTEAFF. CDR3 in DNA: TGTGCCAGCAGCTTCGGACAGGTGAGCACTGAAGCTTTCTTT.

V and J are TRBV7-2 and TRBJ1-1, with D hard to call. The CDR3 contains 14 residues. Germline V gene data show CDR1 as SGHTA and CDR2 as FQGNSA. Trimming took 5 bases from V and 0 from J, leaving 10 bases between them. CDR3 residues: CASSHHNMNTEAFF. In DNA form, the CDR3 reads TGTGCCAGCAGCCATCATAACATGAACACTGAAGCTTTCTTT. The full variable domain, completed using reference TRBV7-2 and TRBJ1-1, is GAGVSQSPSNKVTEKGKDVELRCDPISGHTALYWYRQSLGQGLEFLIYFQGNSAPDKSGLPSDRFSAERTGGSVSTLTIQRTQQEDSAVYLCASSHHNMNTEAFFGQGTRLTVV.

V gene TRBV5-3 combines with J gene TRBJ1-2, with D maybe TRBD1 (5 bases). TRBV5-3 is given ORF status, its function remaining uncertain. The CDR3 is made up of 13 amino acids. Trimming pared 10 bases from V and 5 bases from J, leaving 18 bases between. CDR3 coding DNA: TGTGCCGCAGGGATGGGGGGTAGTTATGGCTACACCTTC. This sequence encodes CAAGMGGSYGYTF.

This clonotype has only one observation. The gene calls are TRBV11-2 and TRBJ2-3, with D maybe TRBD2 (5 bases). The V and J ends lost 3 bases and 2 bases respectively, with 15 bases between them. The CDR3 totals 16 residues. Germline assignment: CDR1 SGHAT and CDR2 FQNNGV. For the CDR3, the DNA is TGTGCCAGCAGCTTGGAGGCGGCGCGGTCCACAGATACGCAGTATTTT. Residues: CASSLEAARSTDTQYF.

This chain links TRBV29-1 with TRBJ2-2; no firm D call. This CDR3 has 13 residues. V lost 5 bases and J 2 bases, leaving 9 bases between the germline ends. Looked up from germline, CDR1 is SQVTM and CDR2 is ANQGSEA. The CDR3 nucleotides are TGCAGCGTTCGGGCGGAAAACACCGGGGAGCTGTTTTTT. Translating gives CSVRAENTGELFF.